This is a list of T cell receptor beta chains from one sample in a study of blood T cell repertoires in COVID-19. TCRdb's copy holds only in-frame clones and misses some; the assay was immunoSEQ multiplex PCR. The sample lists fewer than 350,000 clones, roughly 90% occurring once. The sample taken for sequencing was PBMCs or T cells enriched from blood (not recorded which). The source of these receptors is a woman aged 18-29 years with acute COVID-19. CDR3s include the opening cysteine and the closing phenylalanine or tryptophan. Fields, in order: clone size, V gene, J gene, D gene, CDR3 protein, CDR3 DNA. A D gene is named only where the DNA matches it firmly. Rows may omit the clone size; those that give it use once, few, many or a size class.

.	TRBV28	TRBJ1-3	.	CASSRGASGNTIYF	TGTGCCAGCAGCCGGGGGGCCTCTGGAAACACCATATATTTT
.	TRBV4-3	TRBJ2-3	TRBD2	CASSQELARTDTQYF	TGCGCCAGCAGCCAAGAACTAGCGCGAACAGATACGCAGTATTTT
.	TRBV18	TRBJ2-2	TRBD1	CASSPMFDRQGAAGELFF	TGTGCCAGCTCACCAATGTTTGACCGACAGGGGGCTGCCGGGGAGCTGTTTTTT
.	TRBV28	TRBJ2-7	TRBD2	CASSTPSSGRFSYEQYF	TGTGCCAGCAGCACCCCGAGTAGCGGGAGGTTCTCCTACGAGCAGTACTTC
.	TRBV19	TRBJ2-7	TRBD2	CASSIVAGAFDRGYEQYF	TGTGCCAGTAGTATAGTAGCGGGAGCTTTCGATCGGGGTTACGAGCAGTACTTC
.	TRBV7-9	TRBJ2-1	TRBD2	CASSFPGLETAGNEQFF	TGTGCCAGCAGCTTCCCGGGACTAGAGACGGCGGGGAATGAGCAGTTCTTC
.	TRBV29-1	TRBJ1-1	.	CSVEGGVGRITEAFF	TGCAGCGTTGAGGGTGGGGTAGGGAGAATCACTGAAGCTTTCTTT
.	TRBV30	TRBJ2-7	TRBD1	CAWTPGTGSYEQYF	TGTGCCTGGACTCCCGGGACAGGGTCCTACGAGCAGTACTTC
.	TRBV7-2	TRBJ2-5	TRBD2	CASSLVAGVETQYF	TGTGCCAGCAGCTTAGTGGCGGGAGTGGAGACCCAGTACTTC
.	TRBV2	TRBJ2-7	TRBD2	CASRTSGSASYEQYF	TGTGCCAGCAGGACGAGCGGGAGCGCCTCCTACGAGCAGTACTTC
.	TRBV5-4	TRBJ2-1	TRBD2	CASSLAGTSLLSSYNEQFF	TGTGCCAGCAGCTTGGCCGGGACTAGCTTATTGAGCTCCTACAATGAGCAGTTCTTC
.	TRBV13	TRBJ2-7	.	CASSFGGGSYEQYF	TGTGCCAGCAGCTTCGGCGGAGGCTCCTACGAGCAGTACTTC
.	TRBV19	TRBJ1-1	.	CASSIGGTATEAFF	TGTGCCAGTAGTATCGGGGGGACGGCCACTGAAGCTTTCTTT
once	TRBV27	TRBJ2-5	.	CASSRRGETQYF	TGTGCCAGCAGTCGGAGAGGGGAGACCCAGTACTTC
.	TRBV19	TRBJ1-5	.	CATTLGGGGRNQPQHF	TGTGCCACCACTCTCGGGGGGGGCGGGAGGAATCAGCCCCAGCATTTT
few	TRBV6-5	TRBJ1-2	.	CASSERLYGYTF	TGTGCCAGCAGCGAGCGTCTGTATGGCTACACCTTC
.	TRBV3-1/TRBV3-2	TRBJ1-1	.	CASSRSGTSEAFF	TGTGCCAGCAGCCGATCCGGGACATCTGAAGCTTTCTTT
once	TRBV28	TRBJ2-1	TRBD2	CASSLLAGDNEQFF	TGTGCCAGCAGTTTACTAGCGGGGGACAATGAGCAGTTCTTC
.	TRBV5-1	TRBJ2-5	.	CASSLVAGAEETQYF	TGCGCCAGCAGCTTGGTTGCGGGCGCAGAAGAGACCCAGTACTTC
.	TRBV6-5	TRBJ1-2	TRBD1	CASSYSSNRGDYGYTF	TGTGCCAGCAGTTACTCGAGCAACAGGGGAGACTATGGCTACACCTTC
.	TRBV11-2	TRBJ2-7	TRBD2	CASSPTSGAPYEQYF	TGTGCCAGCAGCCCGACTAGCGGGGCACCCTACGAGCAGTACTTC
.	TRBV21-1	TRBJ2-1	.	CASWLAGGPSSYNEQFF	TGTGCCAGCTGGTTAGCGGGAGGGCCTAGCTCCTACAATGAGCAGTTCTTC
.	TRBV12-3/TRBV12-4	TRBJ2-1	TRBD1	CASRPGTGVFFF	TGTGCCAGCAGGCCTGGGACAGGGGTATTTTTCTTC
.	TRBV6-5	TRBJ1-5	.	CASSPRNQGTTQHF	TGTGCCAGCAGTCCCCGCAATCAGGGGACGACCCAGCATTTT
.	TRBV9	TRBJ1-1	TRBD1	CASSRDRGNTEAFF	TGTGCCAGCAGCCGGGACAGGGGGAACACTGAAGCTTTCTTT
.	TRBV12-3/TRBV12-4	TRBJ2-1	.	CASSFRDEQFF	TGTGCCAGCAGTTTTCGTGATGAGCAGTTCTTC
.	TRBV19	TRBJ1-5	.	CASNPGHFPNQPQHF	TGTGCCAGTAACCCGGGACATTTCCCCAATCAGCCCCAGCATTTT
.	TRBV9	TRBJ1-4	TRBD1	CASSVGRDRGLKNEKLFF	TGTGCCAGCAGCGTAGGAAGGGACAGGGGGCTTAAGAATGAAAAACTGTTTTTT
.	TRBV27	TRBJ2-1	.	CASSQSGDYNEQFF	TGTGCCAGCAGTCAGTCCGGGGACTACAATGAGCAGTTCTTC